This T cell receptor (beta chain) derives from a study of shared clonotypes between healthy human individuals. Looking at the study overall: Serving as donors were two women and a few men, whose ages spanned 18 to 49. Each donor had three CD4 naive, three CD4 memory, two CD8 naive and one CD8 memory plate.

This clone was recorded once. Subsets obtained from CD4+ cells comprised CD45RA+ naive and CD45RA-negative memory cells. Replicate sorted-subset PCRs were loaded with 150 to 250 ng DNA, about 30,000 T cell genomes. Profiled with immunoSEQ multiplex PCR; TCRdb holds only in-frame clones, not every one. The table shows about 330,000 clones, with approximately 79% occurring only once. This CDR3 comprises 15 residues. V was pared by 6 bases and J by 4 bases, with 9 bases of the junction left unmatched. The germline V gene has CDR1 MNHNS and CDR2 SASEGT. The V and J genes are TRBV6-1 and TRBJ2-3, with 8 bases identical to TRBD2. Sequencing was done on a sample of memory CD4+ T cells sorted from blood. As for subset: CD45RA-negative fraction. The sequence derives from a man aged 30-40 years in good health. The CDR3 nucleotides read TGTGCCAGCAGGCCGGATGGCGGGAGGTCAGATACGCAGTATTTT. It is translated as CASRPDGGRSDTQYF.